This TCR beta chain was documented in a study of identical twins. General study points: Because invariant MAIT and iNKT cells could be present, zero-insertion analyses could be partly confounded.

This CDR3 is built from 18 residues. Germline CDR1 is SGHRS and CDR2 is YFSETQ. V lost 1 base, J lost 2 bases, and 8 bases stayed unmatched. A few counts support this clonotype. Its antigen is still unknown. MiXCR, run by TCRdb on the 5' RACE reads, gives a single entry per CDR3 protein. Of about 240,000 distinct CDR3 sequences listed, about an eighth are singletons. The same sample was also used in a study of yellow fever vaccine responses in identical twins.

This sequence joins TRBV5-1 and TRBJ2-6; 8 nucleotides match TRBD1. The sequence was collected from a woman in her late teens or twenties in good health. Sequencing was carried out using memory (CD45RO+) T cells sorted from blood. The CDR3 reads CASSLTAQGAAGANVLTF. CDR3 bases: TGCGCCAGCAGCTTGACGGCTCAGGGGGCGGCTGGGGCCAACGTCCTGACTTTC.